A single T cell receptor beta chain is shown here with its context. The CDR3 has 15 amino acids. Trimming took off 5 bases at V and 6 bases at J, with 18 bases between the two ends. The germline CDR1 and CDR2 sequences are SEHNR and FQNEAQ (reference sequence). In the PCR, 60 Vbeta and 13 Jbeta primers were used. Profiling relied on immunoSEQ multiplex PCR, and the TCRdb table lists in-frame clones only, not all of them. The sample shows some 64,000 clones, and less than 2% sits with its ten largest clones. The source of the sample is a study of cytomegalovirus exposure and HLA in healthy donors. Study-level information: Unique TCR beta sequences numbering approximately 100 million came from about 179 million T cells in an earlier analysis.

This receptor was obtained from a woman aged 25 to 39 in good health and CMV-seronegative. The sequenced sample consisted of PBMCs. The rearrangement links TRBV7-9 to TRBJ2-3; D perhaps matches TRBD2 (5 bases). In nucleotides, the CDR3 is TGTGCCAGCAGCCCCCGGGAAAGGCCGATGGATACGCAGTATTTT. Encoded protein: CASSPRERPMDTQYF. Variable domain in full (rest from reference TRBV7-9 and TRBJ2-3): DTGVSQNPRHKITKRGQNVTFRCDPISEHNRLYWYRQTLGQGPEFLTYFQNEAQLEKSRLLSDRFSAERPKGSFSTLEIQRTEQGDSAMYLCASSPRERPMDTQYFGPGTRLTVL.